This T cell receptor beta chain appears in the sequencing data of a study of early T cells in non-severe SARS-CoV-2 infection. Germline lookup yields CDR1 SGHDN and CDR2 FVKESK. V dropped 4 bases and J dropped 7 bases, with 22 bases sitting between them. The CDR3 totals 16 residues. TCRdb re-called the 5' RACE reads with MiXCR, one entry per CDR3 protein. The table records 20,000 to 30,000 distinct CDR3 sequences, around 4.2% of them present only once. The receptor comes from an adult who was a healthcare worker with PCR-confirmed SARS-CoV-2 infection or an uninfected control (not recorded which). The material sequenced was whole blood. V is TRBV14 and J is TRBJ2-5; D may correspond to TRBD1 or TRBD2 (6 bases each). The CDR3 reads CASSPQGGGPARTQYF. Written as DNA, the CDR3 is TGTGCCAGCAGCCCCCAAGGGGGAGGCCCGGCGAGGACCCAGTACTTC.